The 9 T cell receptor beta chains reported below all come from one sample, sequenced in a study of vaccination effects on CD4 cells after COVID-19. With the ViraFEST assay, the study expanded antigen-specific CD4+ T cells using viral peptide pools, then sequenced them. Scientists isolated CD4+ T cells after a roughly 10-day culture period ended. Some clones are missing from TCRdb's copy, which holds only in-frame ones; the method was immunoSEQ multiplex PCR. The sample shows fewer than 40,000 clones, roughly 63% of them seen only once. These receptors have no identified antigens. The sequencing here drew on CD4+ T cells from PBMCs cultured with HCoV-229E spike peptides, taken before COVID-19 vaccination. These TCRs come from a human donor who received a COVID-19 vaccine.

This clone ranks as medium-sized. The V and J genes are TRBV7-9 and TRBJ1-1; possible D gene TRBD1, 5 bases. Looked up from germline, CDR1 is SEHNR and CDR2 is FQNEAQ (reference sequence). The CDR3 loop spans 12 amino acids. The V end was cut by 4 bases, the J end by 2 bases, with 5 bases between. The CDR3 sequence: CASSWDNTEAFF. DNA of the CDR3: TGTGCCAGCAGCTGGGACAACACTGAAGCTTTCTTT.

The V call is TRBV5-1, the J call TRBJ1-2; D is uncertain. Trimming pared 4 bases from V and 0 bases from J, leaving 19 bases between. The CDR3 contains 17 residues. Germline V gene lookup returns CDR1 SGHRS and CDR2 YFSETQ. The CDR3 protein is CASSPGRWEGANYGYTF. CDR3 coding DNA: TGCGCCAGCAGCCCCGGACGTTGGGAGGGAGCTAACTATGGCTACACCTTC.

CDR3 region: CASSQGRNQPQHF. CDR3 nucleotide sequence: TGTGCCAGCAGTCAAGGACGCAATCAGCCCCAGCATTTT. The chain recombines TRBV7-2 with TRBJ1-5; no firm D call. Trimming stripped 6 bases from V and 2 bases from J, with 8 bases between. Per the germline V gene, CDR1 is SGHTA and CDR2 is FQGNSA. The CDR3 has 13 amino acids.

This chain uses TRBV10-3 with TRBJ2-1, with D possibly TRBD1 on 7 matching bases. V lost 3 bases and J lost 1, with 16 bases in between. The CDR3 covers 17 residues. Germline V CDR1 and CDR2: ENHRY, SYGVKD. CDR3 amino acids: CAISDLTGAGSYNEQFF. The CDR3 DNA follows: TGTGCCATCAGTGATCTAACAGGGGCGGGGTCCTACAATGAGCAGTTCTTC.

This chain joins TRBV19 and TRBJ2-2; D unresolved. V shed 6 bases and J shed 8 bases, with 13 bases lying between them. Germline loops: CDR1 LNHDA, CDR2 SQIVND (reference sequence). The CDR3 length is 13 residues. The DNA for the CDR3 is TGTGCCAGTAGACAGACGTTATCTGGGGAGCTGTTTTTT. Translation: CASRQTLSGELFF.

The gene calls are TRBV6-5 and TRBJ2-7; TRBD2 aligns across 8 bases. Germline CDR1 is MNHEY and CDR2 is SVGAGI. CDR3 size: 15 residues. Trimming took 3 bases from V and 5 from J; bases not matched to a gene: 9. CDR3: CASSYGSGKSNEQYF. The DNA of the CDR3 is TGTGCCAGCAGTTATGGTAGCGGGAAAAGCAACGAGCAGTACTTC.

V and J are TRBV7-2 and TRBJ1-1; D possibly corresponds to TRBD1 (6 bases). Per the germline V gene, CDR1 is SGHTA and CDR2 is FQGNSA. Trimming removed 5 bases at V and 5 bases at J, with 15 bases between. The CDR3 has 14 amino acids. CDR3 DNA: TGTGCCAGCAGCCCCTCCGGGGGGCGAACTGAAGCTTTCTTT. This sequence encodes CASSPSGGRTEAFF.

The chain's CDR3 is CASSLVSTGREQYF. The CDR3 nucleotides read TGTGCCAGCAGCTTAGTATCGACAGGGCGGGAGCAGTACTTC. J is TRBJ2-7 and V is TRBV11-2, with 7 positions matching TRBD1. The germline V gene encodes CDR1 SGHAT and CDR2 FQNNGV. The CDR3 runs 14 residues. V lost 1 base to trimming and J lost 7 bases; unmatched junction nucleotides: 7.

The chain has TRBV28 and TRBJ1-2; a weak D match, TRBD1 (5 bases). The CDR3 contains 14 residues. Germline CDR1 and CDR2: MDHEN and SYDVKM. V lost 3 bases, J lost 0 bases, and 8 bases lay in between. The CDR3 DNA follows: TGTGCCAGCAGTTTGGAGACAGCTAACTATGGCTACACCTTC. Translating gives CASSLETANYGYTF.